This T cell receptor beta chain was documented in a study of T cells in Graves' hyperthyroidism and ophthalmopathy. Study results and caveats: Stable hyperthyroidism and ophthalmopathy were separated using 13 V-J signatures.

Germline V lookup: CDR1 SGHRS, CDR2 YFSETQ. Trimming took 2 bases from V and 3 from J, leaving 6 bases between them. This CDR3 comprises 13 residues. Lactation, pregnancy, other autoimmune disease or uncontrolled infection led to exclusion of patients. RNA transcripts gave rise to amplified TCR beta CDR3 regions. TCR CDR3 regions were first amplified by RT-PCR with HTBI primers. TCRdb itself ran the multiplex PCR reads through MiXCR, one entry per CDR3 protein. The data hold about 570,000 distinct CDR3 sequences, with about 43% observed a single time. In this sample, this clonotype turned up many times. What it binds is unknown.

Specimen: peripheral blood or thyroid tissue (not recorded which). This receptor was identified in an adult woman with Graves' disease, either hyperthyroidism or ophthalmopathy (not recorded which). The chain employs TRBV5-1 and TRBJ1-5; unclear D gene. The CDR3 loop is CASSFSPNQPQHF. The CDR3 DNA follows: TGCGCCAGCAGCTTTTCCCCCAATCAGCCCCAGCATTTT.